This TCR beta chain is drawn from a study of shared clonotypes between healthy human individuals. A word on this clone: What it binds is not known.

Some clones are missing from TCRdb's copy, which holds only in-frame ones; the method was immunoSEQ multiplex PCR. Altogether some 550,000 clones are present, about 97% being singletons, with the ten largest covering 0.057%. Deletions cut 6 bases from V and 10 bases from J, with 16 bases between. This CDR3 has 13 residues. The germline CDR1 and CDR2 sequences are WNHNN and SYGVQD (reference sequence). Study conclusions and caveats: Non-shared clonotypes were found to have lower generation probabilities than the clonotypes that were shared by all four of the sorted-subset donors. Clonotype sharing among the donors was expected to vary with sequencing depth.

The chain couples TRBV10-1 to TRBJ2-1; D remains unclear. The TCR comes from a woman aged 30 to 39 in good health. The sample comprised naive CD4+ T cells sorted from blood. Documented subset: CD45RA+ positively selected. DNA of the CDR3: TGCGCCAGCAGCCGACTCGTATTCGGGGAGCAGTTCTTC. Translation: CASSRLVFGEQFF.